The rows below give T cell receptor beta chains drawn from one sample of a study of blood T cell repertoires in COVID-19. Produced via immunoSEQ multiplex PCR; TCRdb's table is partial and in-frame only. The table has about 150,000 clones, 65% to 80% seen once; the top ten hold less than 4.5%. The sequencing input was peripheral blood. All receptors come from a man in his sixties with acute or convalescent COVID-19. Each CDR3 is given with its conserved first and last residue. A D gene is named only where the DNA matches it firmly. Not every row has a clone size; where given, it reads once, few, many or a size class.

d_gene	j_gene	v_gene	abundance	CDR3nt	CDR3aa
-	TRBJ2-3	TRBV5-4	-	TGTGCCAGCAGCTTGGCCAGTGCAACAGATACGCAGTATTTT	CASSLASATDTQYF
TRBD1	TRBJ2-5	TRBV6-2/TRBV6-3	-	TGTGCCAGCAGCAGCCGAGGACAGGGAAGAGTGGAGACCCAGTACTTC	CASSSRGQGRVETQYF
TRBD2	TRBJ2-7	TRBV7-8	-	TGTGCCAGCAGCACCGGGCGCGGGAGGGACGAGCAGTACTTC	CASSTGRGRDEQYF
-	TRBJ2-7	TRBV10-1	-	TGCGCCAGCAGTCAGACGGGACGGGGGAGCTCCTACGAGCAGTACTTC	CASSQTGRGSSYEQYF
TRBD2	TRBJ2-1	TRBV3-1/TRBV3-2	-	TGTGCCAGCAGCCCGACTAGCGGGGTCCGGGGTGAGCAGTTCTTC	CASSPTSGVRGEQFF
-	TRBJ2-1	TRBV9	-	TGTGCCAGCAGCGCCGATAGCGGAGTCTCCTACAATGAGCAGTTCTTC	CASSADSGVSYNEQFF
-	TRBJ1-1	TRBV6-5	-	TGTGCCAGCAGCTCCTTAGAGCCGAACACTGAAGCTTTCTTT	CASSSLEPNTEAFF
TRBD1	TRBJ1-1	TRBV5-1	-	TGCGCCAGCAGCTTACAGGGGGCTGGTACTGAAGCTTTCTTT	CASSLQGAGTEAFF
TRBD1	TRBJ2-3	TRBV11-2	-	TGTGCCAGCAGCATCCGCAGGGGGACAGATACGCAGTATTTT	CASSIRRGTDTQYF
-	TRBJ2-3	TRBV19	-	TGTGCCAGTAGTATAGCCATACTAGCAGATACGCAGTATTTT	CASSIAILADTQYF
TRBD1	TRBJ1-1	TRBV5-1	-	TGCGCCAGCAGCCCGGGACAGTCGGTAGAAGCTTTCTTT	CASSPGQSVEAFF
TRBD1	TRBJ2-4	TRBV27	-	TGTGCCAGCAGTCAACGACAGGGGGTAATCGGGCGTTACATTCAGTACTTC	CASSQRQGVIGRYIQYF
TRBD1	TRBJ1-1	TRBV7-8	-	TGTGCCAGCAGCTTAACCACAGGGGGCCGCACTGAAGCTTTCTTT	CASSLTTGGRTEAFF
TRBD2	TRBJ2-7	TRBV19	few	TGTGCCAGTAGTATCGGGGGACTAGCGGGCAATACCTACGAGCAGTACTTC	CASSIGGLAGNTYEQYF
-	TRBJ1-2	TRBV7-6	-	TGTGCCAGCAGCCCCGGGCGGGGGGACTATGGCTACACCTTC	CASSPGRGDYGYTF
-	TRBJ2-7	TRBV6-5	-	TGTGCCAGCAGTTACTCTCAAGGGGCCTCCTTCGAGCAGTACTTC	CASSYSQGASFEQYF
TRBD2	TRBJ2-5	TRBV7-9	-	TGTGCCAGCAGCTCGGGACTAGCGGGACATGTGGAGACCCAGTACTTC	CASSSGLAGHVETQYF
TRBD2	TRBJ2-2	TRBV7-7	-	TGTGCCAGCAGCTTAGTGGTACTAGCGGGAGGAACGAACACCGGGGAGCTGTTTTTT	CASSLVVLAGGTNTGELFF
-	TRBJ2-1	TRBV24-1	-	TGTGCCACCAGTGAGACAGGGTCCGGAGGGGGCAATGAGCAGTTCTTC	CATSETGSGGGNEQFF
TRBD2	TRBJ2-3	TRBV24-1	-	TGTGCCACCAGTGAGCGGGGGGATACGCAGTATTTT	CATSERGDTQYF
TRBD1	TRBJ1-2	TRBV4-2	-	TGTGCCAGCAGCCAGGGACAGGGGGGTGGCTACACCTTC	CASSQGQGGGYTF
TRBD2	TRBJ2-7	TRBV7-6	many	TGTGCCAGCAGCTTGGCGGGAGGGACCTACGAGCAGTACTTC	CASSLAGGTYEQYF
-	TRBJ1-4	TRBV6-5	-	TGTGCCACCGGGGGGGTGGGGGAAAAACTGTTTTTT	CATGGVGEKLFF
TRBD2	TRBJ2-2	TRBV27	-	TGTGCCAGCACCCATAAAGCGGGAGTGGCCGGGGAGCTGTTTTTT	CASTHKAGVAGELFF
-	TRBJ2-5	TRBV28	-	TGTGCCAGCAGTCTAAGACAGATAGCCCAAGTGGAGACCCAGTACTTC	CASSLRQIAQVETQYF
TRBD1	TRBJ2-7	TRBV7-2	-	TGTGCCAGCAGCCGGAGGGTAGCAGGGGGCAACGAGCAGTACTTC	CASSRRVAGGNEQYF
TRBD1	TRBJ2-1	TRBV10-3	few	TGTGCCATCAGCCGGGACAGGGACAGTTGGCAGTTCTTC	CAISRDRDSWQFF
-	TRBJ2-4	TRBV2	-	TGTGCCAGCAGAGCACACACCCCAGGATTAGCCAAAAACATTCAGTACTTC	CASRAHTPGLAKNIQYF
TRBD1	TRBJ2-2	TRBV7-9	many	TGTGCCAGCATGCTTGCACAGTTCCCGGATCGGGACAGCACCGGGGAGCTGTTTTTT	CASMLAQFPDRDSTGELFF
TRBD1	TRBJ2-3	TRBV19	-	TGTGCCAGTAGCTCGGACAGGGGGCCGACAGATACGCAGTATTTT	CASSSDRGPTDTQYF
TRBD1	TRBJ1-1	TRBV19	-	TGTGCCAGTAACCCGGTCCAGGGGGCTCATGGTGAAGCTTTCTTT	CASNPVQGAHGEAFF
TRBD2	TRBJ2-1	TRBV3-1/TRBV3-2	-	TGTGCCAGCAGCCAACTAGCGGGTTACTACAATGAGCAGTTCTTC	CASSQLAGYYNEQFF
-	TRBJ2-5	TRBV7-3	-	TGTGCCAGCAGTTCCGGACAGATGGGGTTACAGTACTTC	CASSSGQMGLQYF
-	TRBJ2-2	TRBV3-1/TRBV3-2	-	TGTGCCAGCAGCCAAGATCTTAATTCCGGGGAGCTGTTTTTT	CASSQDLNSGELFF
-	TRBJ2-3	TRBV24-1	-	TGTGCCACCAGTATCGGCGGGAGCACAGATACGCAGTATTTT	CATSIGGSTDTQYF
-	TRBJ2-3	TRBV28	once	TGTGCCAGCAGTCAGACTCCCGCCGGAGATACGCAGTATTTT	CASSQTPAGDTQYF
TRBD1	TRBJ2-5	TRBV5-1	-	TGCGCCAGCAGCGCGACAGGGGGCGCGGAGGAGACCCAGTACTTC	CASSATGGAEETQYF
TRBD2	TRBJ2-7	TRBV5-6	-	TGTGCCAGCAGCTTGGTGACAGCGGGAGAGCAGTACTTC	CASSLVTAGEQYF
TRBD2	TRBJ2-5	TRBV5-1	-	TGCGCCAGCAGCCATGGAGGCACGGCGGGAGGGACCCAGTACTTC	CASSHGGTAGGTQYF
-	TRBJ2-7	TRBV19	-	TGTGCCAGTAGTATTCTCCCAGGGGCCTACGAGCAGTACTTC	CASSILPGAYEQYF
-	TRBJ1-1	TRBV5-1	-	TGCGCCAGCAGCTTGGTGGGCAGGGGAGACACTGAAGCTTTCTTT	CASSLVGRGDTEAFF
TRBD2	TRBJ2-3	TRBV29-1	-	TGCAGCGTTGACGGACTAGCGGGGCTCACAGATACGCAGTATTTT	CSVDGLAGLTDTQYF
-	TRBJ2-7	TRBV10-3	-	TGTGCCATCCGAGCCGACAGCTCCTACGAGCAGTACTTC	CAIRADSSYEQYF
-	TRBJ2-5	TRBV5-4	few	TGTGCCAGCAGCTTGCAGTTAGAGGGTCGGGAGACCCAGTACTTC	CASSLQLEGRETQYF
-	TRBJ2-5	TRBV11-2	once	TGTGCCAGCAGCTCCCTCACGGGAGTGTTGAAGACCCAGTACTTC	CASSSLTGVLKTQYF
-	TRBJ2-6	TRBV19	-	TGTGCCAGTAGTATAGGAGGTAGCGGCCCTAGTGTCCTGACTTTC	CASSIGGSGPSVLTF
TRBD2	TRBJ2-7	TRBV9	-	TGTGCCAGCAGCGTAACTAGCGGGTTCTCCTACGAGCAGTACTTC	CASSVTSGFSYEQYF
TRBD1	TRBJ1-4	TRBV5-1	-	TGCGCCAGCAGCTTTCGACAGGGGGGTTCTAATGAAAAACTGTTTTTT	CASSFRQGGSNEKLFF
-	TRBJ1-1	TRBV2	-	TGTGCCAGCACAAGGACCGGCGGGAAAGCTTTCTTT	CASTRTGGKAFF
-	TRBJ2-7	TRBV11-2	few	TGTGCCAGCAGCTTATGGGGTTCGGGAACCCAGCAGTACTTC	CASSLWGSGTQQYF
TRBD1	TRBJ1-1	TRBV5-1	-	TGCGCCAGCAGCTTGGATGGTGTAGGGGGCGGTTCTGAAGCTTTCTTT	CASSLDGVGGGSEAFF
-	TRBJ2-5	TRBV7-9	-	TGTGCCAGCAGCTGGGGCTTTCAAGAGACCCAGTACTTC	CASSWGFQETQYF